The entry below gives a single TCR beta chain sequence along with its context. Antigen unknown. This sample is part of a study of cytomegalovirus exposure and HLA in healthy donors. Study-wide findings and caveats: Analyses of presence and absence presupposed an approximately uniform sequencing depth across donors. Most of the CMV-associated TCR beta chains (in a later analysis) appeared to be HLA-restricted. TCR beta V segments were, for the most part, productive about 87% or about 30% of the time in an earlier analysis.

After removal of 5 bases from V and 5 bases from J, the junction contained 6 bases not matched to a gene. CDR1 is MNHEY, CDR2 SVGAGI, per germline. The CDR3 spans 14 residues. With 60 Vbeta and 13 Jbeta primers, the PCR was carried out. Some clones are missing from TCRdb's copy, which holds only in-frame ones; the method was immunoSEQ multiplex PCR. This sample has fewer than 150,000 clones, with around 80% found just once. Sequencing used PBMCs. The rearrangement joins TRBV6-5 to TRBJ2-7; 10 nucleotides line up with TRBD1. The receptor was isolated from a man aged 50 or older in good health and CMV-seronegative. The DNA of the CDR3 is TGTGCCAGCAGTAGACAGGGGGCGTATGACGAGCAGTACTTC. Residues: CASSRQGAYDEQYF.